This T cell receptor beta chain came from a study of glioma-infiltrating T cells after dendritic cell vaccination. In the study overall: Treatment, given 2003 to 2012, was autologous tumor lysate-pulsed dendritic cell vaccination. The vaccine used monocyte-derived dendritic cells pulsed overnight with autologous tumor lysate. At biweekly intervals, patients got three intradermal dendritic cell vaccine injections. Overall study results and limits: Patients with more pretreatment TILs had longer time to progression and survival.

This CDR3 region has 15 residues. From germline, CDR1 is SGHRS and CDR2 YFSETQ. V was shortened by 0 bases and J by 4 bases, with 12 bases between the two germline ends. Comment on this clone: The antigen remains undetermined.

Time point in this sample: after dendritic cell vaccination, including at tumor progression/relapse. TCRdb's copy holds only in-frame clones and misses some; the assay was immunoSEQ multiplex PCR. Found here are tens of thousands of clones, about four fifths of them singletons; the top ten hold 6% to 8%. The chain couples TRBV5-1 to TRBJ2-3; D ambiguous. Sequencing used blood, obtained after dendritic cell vaccination. This receptor was taken from a human donor with glioblastoma. The CDR3 bases are TGCGCCAGCAGCTTGGAGATAGCTGTTGCAGATACGCAGTATTTT. Translated: CASSLEIAVADTQYF.